The clone carrying this T cell receptor (beta chain) was picked up a small number of times. The antigen is not known. The data stem from a study of beta chain features in type 1 diabetes. Findings and caveats of the study: Any HLA type influence on TCRB rearrangement was left unresolved here.

As every portion of the isolated RNA was reverse transcribed, the sequencing read expressed TCRB transcripts. Measured with immunoSEQ multiplex PCR; TCRdb has only the in-frame clones, and not every one. Among some 150,000 clones, 9.7% were seen once, and the ten largest hold nearly 0.65%. Germline V CDR1 and CDR2: KGHSH, LQKENI. The CDR3 has 15 residues. Germline trimming cut 5 bases from V and 1 base from J; bases unmatched to any gene: 7. The specimen sequenced was central memory CD4+ T cells from blood. The sequence was collected from a middle-aged woman in good health. The chain employs TRBV18 and TRBJ2-7; TRBD1 agrees at 8 bases. The CDR3 spells CASSFGTGQSYEQYF. In DNA, the CDR3 is TGTGCCAGCTCATTCGGGACAGGCCAATCCTACGAGCAGTACTTC.